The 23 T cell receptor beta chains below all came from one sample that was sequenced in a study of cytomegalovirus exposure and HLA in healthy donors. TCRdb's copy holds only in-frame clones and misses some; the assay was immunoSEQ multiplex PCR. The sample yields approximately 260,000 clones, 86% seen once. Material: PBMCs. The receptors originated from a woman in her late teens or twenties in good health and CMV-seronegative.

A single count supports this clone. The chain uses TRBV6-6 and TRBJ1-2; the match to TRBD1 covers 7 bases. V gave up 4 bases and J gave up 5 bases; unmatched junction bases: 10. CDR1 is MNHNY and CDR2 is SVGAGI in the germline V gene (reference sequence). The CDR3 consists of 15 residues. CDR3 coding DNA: TGTGCCAGCAGTTTCAGGGGGGCCTCTACGTATGGCTACACCTTC. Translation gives CASSFRGASTYGYTF.

CDR3 in amino acids: CASRRDMNTEAFF. The CDR3 DNA follows: TGTGCCAGCAGGAGGGACATGAACACTGAAGCTTTCTTT. This chain joins TRBV6-5 and TRBJ1-1; D might be TRBD1 (6 bases). Germline V gene lookup returns CDR1 MNHEY and CDR2 SVGAGI. The V end lost 6 bases, the J end lost 0 bases, and 8 bases lay between the germline ends. This CDR3 spans 13 amino acids.

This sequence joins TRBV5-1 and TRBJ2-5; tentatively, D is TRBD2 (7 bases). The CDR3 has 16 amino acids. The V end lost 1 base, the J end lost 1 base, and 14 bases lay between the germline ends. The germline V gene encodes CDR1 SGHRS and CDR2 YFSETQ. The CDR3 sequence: CASSLNGGGLQETQYF. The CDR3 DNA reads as TGCGCCAGCAGCTTGAACGGCGGGGGCCTCCAAGAGACCCAGTACTTC.

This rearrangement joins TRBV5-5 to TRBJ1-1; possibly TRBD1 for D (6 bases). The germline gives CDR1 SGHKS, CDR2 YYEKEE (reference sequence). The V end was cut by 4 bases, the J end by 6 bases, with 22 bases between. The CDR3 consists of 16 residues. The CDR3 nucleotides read TGTGCCAGCAGCATCGCACGTTTAACAGGGTCACCTGAAGCTTTCTTT. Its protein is CASSIARLTGSPEAFF.

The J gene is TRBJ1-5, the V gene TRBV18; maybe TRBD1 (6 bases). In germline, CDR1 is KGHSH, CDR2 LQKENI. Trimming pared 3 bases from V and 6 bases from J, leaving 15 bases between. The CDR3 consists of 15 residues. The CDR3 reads CASSPAAGEIQPQHF. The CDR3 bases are TGTGCCAGCTCACCCGCGGCAGGGGAGATTCAGCCCCAGCATTTT.

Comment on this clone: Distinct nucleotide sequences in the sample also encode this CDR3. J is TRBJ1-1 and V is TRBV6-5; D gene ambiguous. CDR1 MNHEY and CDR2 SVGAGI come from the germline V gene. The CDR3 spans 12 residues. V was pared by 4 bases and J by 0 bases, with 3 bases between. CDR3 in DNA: TGTGCCAGCAGTTCAGTGAACACTGAAGCTTTCTTT. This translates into CASSSVNTEAFF.

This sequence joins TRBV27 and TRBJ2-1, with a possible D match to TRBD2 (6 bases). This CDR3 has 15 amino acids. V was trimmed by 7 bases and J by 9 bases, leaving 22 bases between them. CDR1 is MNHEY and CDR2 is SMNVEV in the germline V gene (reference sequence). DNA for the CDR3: TGTGCCAGCAATCCCGGGACTTCGAGGTTCAGTGAGCAGTTCTTC. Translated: CASNPGTSRFSEQFF.

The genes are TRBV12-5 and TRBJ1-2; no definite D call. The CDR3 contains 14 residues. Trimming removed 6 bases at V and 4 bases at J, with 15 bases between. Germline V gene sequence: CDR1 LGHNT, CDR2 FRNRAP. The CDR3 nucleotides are TGTGCTAGTGGGCGAGGCCCGCACTTCTATGGCTACACCTTC. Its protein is CASGRGPHFYGYTF.

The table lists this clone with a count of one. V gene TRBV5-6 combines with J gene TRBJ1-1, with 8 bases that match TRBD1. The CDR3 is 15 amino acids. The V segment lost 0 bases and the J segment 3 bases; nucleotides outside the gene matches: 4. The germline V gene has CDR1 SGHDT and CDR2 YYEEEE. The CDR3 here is CASSLDPGQDTEAFF. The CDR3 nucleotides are TGTGCCAGCAGCTTGGACCCGGGACAGGACACTGAAGCTTTCTTT.

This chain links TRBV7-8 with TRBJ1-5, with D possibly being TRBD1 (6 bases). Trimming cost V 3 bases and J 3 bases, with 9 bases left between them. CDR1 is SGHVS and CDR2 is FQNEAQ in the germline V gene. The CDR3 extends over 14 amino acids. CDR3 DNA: TGTGCCAGCAGCTTGTACAGGGACAATCAGCCCCAGCATTTT. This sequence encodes CASSLYRDNQPQHF.

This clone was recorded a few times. DNA of the CDR3: TGTGCCTCTAGCGGGAGGGCCAATGAGCAGTTCTTC. Protein product: CASSGRANEQFF. This chain links TRBV30 with TRBJ2-1; 12 bases agree with TRBD2. Germline trimming cut 7 bases from V and 6 bases from J; bases unmatched to any gene: 1. Per germline, CDR1 GTSNPN and CDR2 SVGIG (reference sequence). This CDR3 has 12 amino acids.

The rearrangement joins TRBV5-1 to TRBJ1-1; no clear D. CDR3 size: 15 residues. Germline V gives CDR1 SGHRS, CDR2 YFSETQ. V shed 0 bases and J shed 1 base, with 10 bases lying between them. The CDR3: CASSLEATWNTEAFF. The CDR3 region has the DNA TGCGCCAGCAGCTTGGAAGCGACTTGGAACACTGAAGCTTTCTTT.

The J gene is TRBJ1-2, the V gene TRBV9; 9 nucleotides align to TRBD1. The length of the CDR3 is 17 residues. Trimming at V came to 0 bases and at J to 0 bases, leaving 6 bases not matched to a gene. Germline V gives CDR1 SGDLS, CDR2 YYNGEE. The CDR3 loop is CASSVVSGQGANYGYTF. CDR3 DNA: TGTGCCAGCAGCGTAGTTTCGGGACAGGGAGCTAACTATGGCTACACCTTC.

CDR3 region: CASSSPGQPTYEQYF. The CDR3 bases are TGCGCCAGCAGCTCTCCGGGACAGCCGACCTACGAGCAGTACTTC. V is TRBV5-1 and J is TRBJ2-7; 7 bases map to TRBD1. The CDR3 sequence is 15 residues long. The V gene end was trimmed by 3 bases and the J gene end by 2 bases; junction bases not matched to a gene: 8. Germline V gene data show CDR1 as SGHRS and CDR2 as YFSETQ. The full variable domain, completed using reference TRBV5-1 and TRBJ2-7, is KAGVTQTPRYLIKTRGQQVTLSCSPISGHRSVSWYQQTPGQGLQFLFEYFSETQRNKGNFPGRFSGRQFSNSRSEMNVSTLELGDSALYLCASSSPGQPTYEQYFGPGTRLTVT.

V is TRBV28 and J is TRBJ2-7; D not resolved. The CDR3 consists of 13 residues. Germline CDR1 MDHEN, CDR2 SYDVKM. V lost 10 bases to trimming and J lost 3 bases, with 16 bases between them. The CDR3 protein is CATDVLRSYEQYF. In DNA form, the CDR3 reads TGTGCCACCGACGTATTGAGGAGCTACGAGCAGTACTTC.

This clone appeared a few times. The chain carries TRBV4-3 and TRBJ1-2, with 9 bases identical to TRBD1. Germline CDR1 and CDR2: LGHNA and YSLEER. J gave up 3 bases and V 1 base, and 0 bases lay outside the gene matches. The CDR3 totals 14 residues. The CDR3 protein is CASSQGTGDYGYTF. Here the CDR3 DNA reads TGCGCCAGCAGCCAAGGGACAGGGGACTATGGCTACACCTTC.

The CDR3 DNA follows: TGCGCCAGCAGCCAAGGGCCGGGACAGATCAATCAGCCCCAGCATTTT. Translating it yields CASSQGPGQINQPQHF. The gene calls are TRBV4-1 and TRBJ1-5, with 7 bases lining up with TRBD1. V shed 1 base, J shed 3 bases, and the junction held 6 bases outside the gene matches. CDR3 length: 16 residues. Germline values: CDR1 MGHRA, CDR2 YSYEKL.

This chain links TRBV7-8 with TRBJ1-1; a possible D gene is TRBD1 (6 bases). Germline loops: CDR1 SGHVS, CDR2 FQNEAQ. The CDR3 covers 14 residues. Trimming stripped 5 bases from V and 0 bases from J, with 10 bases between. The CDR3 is CASSPWTVNTEAFF. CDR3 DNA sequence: TGTGCCAGCAGCCCATGGACAGTGAACACTGAAGCTTTCTTT. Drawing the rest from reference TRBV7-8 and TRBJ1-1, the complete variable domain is GAGVSQSPRYKVAKRGQDVALRCDPISGHVSLFWYQQALGQGPEFLTYFQNEAQLDKSGLPSDRFFAERPEGSVSTLKIQRTQQEDSAVYLCASSPWTVNTEAFFGQGTRLTVV.

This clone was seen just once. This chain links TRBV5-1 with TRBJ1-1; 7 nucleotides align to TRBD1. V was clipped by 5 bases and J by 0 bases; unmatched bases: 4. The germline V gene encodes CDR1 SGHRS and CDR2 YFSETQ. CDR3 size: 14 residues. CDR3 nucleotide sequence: TGCGCCAGCAGTTGGGACAGTCTGAACACTGAAGCTTTCTTT. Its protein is CASSWDSLNTEAFF. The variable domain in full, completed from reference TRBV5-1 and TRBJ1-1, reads KAGVTQTPRYLIKTRGQQVTLSCSPISGHRSVSWYQQTPGQGLQFLFEYFSETQRNKGNFPGRFSGRQFSNSRSEMNVSTLELGDSALYLCASSWDSLNTEAFFGQGTRLTVV.

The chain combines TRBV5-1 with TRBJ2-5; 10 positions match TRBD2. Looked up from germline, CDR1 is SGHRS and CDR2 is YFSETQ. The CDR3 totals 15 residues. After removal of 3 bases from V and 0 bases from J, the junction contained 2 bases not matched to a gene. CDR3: CASSYSGRYQETQYF. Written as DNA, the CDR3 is TGCGCCAGCAGCTATAGCGGGAGGTACCAAGAGACCCAGTACTTC. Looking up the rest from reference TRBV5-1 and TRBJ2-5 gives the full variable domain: KAGVTQTPRYLIKTRGQQVTLSCSPISGHRSVSWYQQTPGQGLQFLFEYFSETQRNKGNFPGRFSGRQFSNSRSEMNVSTLELGDSALYLCASSYSGRYQETQYFGPGTRLLVL.

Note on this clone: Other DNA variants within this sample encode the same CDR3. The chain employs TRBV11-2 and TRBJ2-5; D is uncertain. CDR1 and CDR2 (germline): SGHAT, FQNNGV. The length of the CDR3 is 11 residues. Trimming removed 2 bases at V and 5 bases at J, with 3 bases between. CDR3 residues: CASSLQETQYF. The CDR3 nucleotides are TGTGCCAGCAGCTTACAGGAGACCCAGTACTTC.

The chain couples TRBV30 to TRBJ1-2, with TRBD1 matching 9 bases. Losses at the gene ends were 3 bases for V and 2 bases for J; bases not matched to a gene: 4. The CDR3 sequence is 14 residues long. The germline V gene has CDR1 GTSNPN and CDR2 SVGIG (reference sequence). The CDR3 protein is CAWSWTGANYGYTF. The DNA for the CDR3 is TGTGCCTGGAGCTGGACAGGGGCGAACTATGGCTACACCTTC.

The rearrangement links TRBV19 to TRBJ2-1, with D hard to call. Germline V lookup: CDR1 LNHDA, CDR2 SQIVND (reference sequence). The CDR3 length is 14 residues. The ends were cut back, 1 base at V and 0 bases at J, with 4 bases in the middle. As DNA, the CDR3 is TGTGCCAGTAGTATAGTTAGCTCCTACAATGAGCAGTTCTTC. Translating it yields CASSIVSSYNEQFF.